This TCR beta chain was documented in a study of shared clonotypes between healthy human individuals. Study in general: Researchers assigned three CD4 naive, three CD4 memory, two CD8 naive and one CD8 memory plate to each donor.

CDR1 and CDR2 (germline): MNHEY, SMNVEV (reference sequence). V was pared by 7 bases and J by 10 bases, with 23 bases between. This CDR3 region has 15 residues. Study-level points and caveats: The small donor group covered limited genetic and exposure diversity.

Clones were read by immunoSEQ multiplex PCR, and TCRdb kept only the in-frame ones, dropping some. This sample has about 1.5 million clones; 98% occur once, and the top ten carry 0.4% to 0.45%. Of note for this clone: What it recognizes is unknown.

This chain connects TRBV27 to TRBJ2-1; possibly TRBD1 or TRBD2 for D (6 bases each). The TCR sequence derives from a man aged 25-45 years in good health. Sequencing was carried out using naive CD4+ T cells sorted from blood. The sample's subset: CD45RA+ positively selected. The CDR3, as DNA: TGTGCCAGCAAAGACGGGGACATCCCTGGAGGGGAGCAGTTCTTC. It codes for CASKDGDIPGGEQFF.